This record looks at one T cell receptor beta chain sequence and its context. A J-beta primer mix and a sample-barcoded 5' primer were used in a second PCR of roughly 6 to 12 cycles. TCRdb reprocessed the 5' RACE reads with MiXCR, giving one entry per CDR3 protein. Among around 1,000,000 distinct CDR3 sequences listed, 20% to 25% were seen once. This record comes from a study of blood T cells in healthy people across ages. V gave up 4 bases and J gave up 10 bases; unmatched junction bases: 12. The CDR3 loop spans 15 amino acids. Germline CDR1 and CDR2: ENHRY and SYGVKD. Separately, the same data were catalogued under a study of T cells of mothers and their children.

The sequence was obtained from a girl under 10 years old in good health. Sequenced sample: blood. V usage is TRBV10-3 and J usage is TRBJ2-1, with 8 bases fitting TRBD2. The CDR3 DNA reads as TGTGCCATCAGTGGAGATAGCGGGAACGGTAGAGAGCAGTTCTTC. It codes for CAISGDSGNGREQFF.